Sequencing of this T cell receptor beta chain was carried out in a study of cytomegalovirus exposure and HLA in healthy donors. Whole-study findings and limits: A few V segments could not be told apart, such as TRBV6-2 and TRBV6-3, and were left out. It was approximately 150 TCR beta chains that were listed as cytomegalovirus-associated.

Points on this clone: Its antigen is currently unknown.

Primers included in the PCR were 60 Vbeta and 13 Jbeta primers. In the authors' workflow: Approximately 73 million unique TCR beta chains, roughly 11 million shared, were counted in a later analysis. Produced via immunoSEQ multiplex PCR; TCRdb's table is partial and in-frame only. The DNA gave D and trimming, while V, J and clone size come from that table. The sample's table shows 74,000 or so clones. The CDR3 runs to 18 residues. V was trimmed by 2 bases and J by 1 base, leaving 18 bases between them. Germline CDR1 MNHEY, CDR2 SMNVEV (reference sequence). The sequencing input was PBMCs. This sequence joins TRBV27 and TRBJ1-5; weak D call: TRBD1 (6 bases). The receptor was isolated from a woman aged 60 to 75 in good health and CMV-seronegative. CDR3 in DNA: TGTGCCAGCAGTTTAACTCCCTCTACAGGGTCGAGCAATCAGCCCCAGCATTTT. Translating it yields CASSLTPSTGSSNQPQHF.